This T cell receptor (beta chain) was identified during a study of blood T cell repertoires in COVID-19. The CDR3 loop spans 17 amino acids. Germline CDR1 LGHDT, CDR2 YNNKEL (reference sequence). Trimming took 0 bases from V and 1 from J; bases not matched to a gene: 6. Study processing details: It was from reference gene primer amplification that nucleated cell counts were estimated. Sequencing was performed with immunoSEQ multiplex PCR; in TCRdb, only in-frame clones are kept and a portion is missing. The DNA gave D and trimming, while V, J and clone size come from that table. The data show roughly 240,000 clones, approximately 84% seen once.

This receptor was identified in a woman over 75 with acute or convalescent COVID-19. The rearrangement links TRBV3-1 (or the pseudogene TRBV3-2) to TRBJ2-3, with TRBD2 matching over 8 bases. The sequencing input was peripheral blood. For the CDR3, the DNA is TGTGCCAGCAGCCAAGATTGGGGTAGCGGGGGCACAGATACGCAGTATTTT. This gives the protein CASSQDWGSGGTDTQYF.